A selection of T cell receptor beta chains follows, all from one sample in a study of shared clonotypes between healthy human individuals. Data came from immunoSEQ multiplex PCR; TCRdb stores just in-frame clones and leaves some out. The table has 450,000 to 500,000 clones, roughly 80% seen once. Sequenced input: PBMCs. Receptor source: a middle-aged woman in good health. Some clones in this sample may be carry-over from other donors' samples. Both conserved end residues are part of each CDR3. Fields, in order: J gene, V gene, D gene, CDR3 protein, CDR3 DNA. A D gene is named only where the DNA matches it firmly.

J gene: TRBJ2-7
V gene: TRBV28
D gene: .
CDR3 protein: CASSLVAGFSYEQYF
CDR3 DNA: TGTGCCAGCAGCCTAGTTGCAGGGTTTAGCTACGAGCAGTACTTC

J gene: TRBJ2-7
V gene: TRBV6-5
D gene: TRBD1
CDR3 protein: CASSYRQGSYYEQYF
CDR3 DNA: TGTGCCAGCAGTTACCGACAGGGCTCCTACTACGAGCAGTACTTC

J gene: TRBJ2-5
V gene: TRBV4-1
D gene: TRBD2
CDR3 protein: CASSQTLAGRETQYF
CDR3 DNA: TGCGCCAGCAGCCAGACCCTAGCGGGACGGGAGACCCAGTACTTC

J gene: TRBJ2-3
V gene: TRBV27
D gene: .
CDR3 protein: CASSFRGTGPTSTDTQYF
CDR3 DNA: TGTGCCAGCAGTTTTAGGGGGACTGGCCCAACTAGCACAGATACGCAGTATTTT

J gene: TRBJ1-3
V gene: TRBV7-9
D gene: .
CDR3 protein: CASSLPLSRAGNTIYF
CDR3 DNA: TGTGCCAGCAGCTTACCCTTGTCCCGGGCTGGAAACACCATATATTTT

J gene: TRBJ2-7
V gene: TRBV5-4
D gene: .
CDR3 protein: CASSSPGGGSDEQYF
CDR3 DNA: TGTGCCAGCAGCTCCCCAGGCGGAGGCAGCGACGAGCAGTACTTC

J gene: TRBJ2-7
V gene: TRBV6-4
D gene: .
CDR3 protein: CASLAAADSKGDEQYF
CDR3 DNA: TGTGCCAGCTTGGCCGCGGCCGACTCCAAAGGTGACGAGCAGTACTTC

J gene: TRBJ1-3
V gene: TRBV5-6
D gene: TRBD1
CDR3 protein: CASSQLKDRDWAGNTIYF
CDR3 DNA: TGTGCCAGCAGCCAACTCAAGGACAGGGATTGGGCTGGAAACACCATATATTTT

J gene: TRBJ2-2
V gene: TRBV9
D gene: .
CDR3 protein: CASSVGFLGNTGELFF
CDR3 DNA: TGTGCCAGCAGCGTTGGGTTCTTGGGGAACACCGGGGAGCTGTTTTTT

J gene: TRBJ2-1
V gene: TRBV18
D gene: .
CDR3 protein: CASSLSSGNEQFF
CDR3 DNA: TGTGCCAGCTCACTATCGAGTGGGAATGAGCAGTTCTTC